Listed below are T cell receptor beta chains from one sample, sequenced in a study of Graves' ophthalmopathy and Graves' hyperthyroidism. TCRdb itself ran the multiplex PCR reads through MiXCR, one entry per CDR3 protein. The sample has 400,000 to 450,000 distinct CDR3 sequences, around 20% seen once. What was sequenced was peripheral blood. The receptor source for this set is a woman under 30 with stable Graves' hyperthyroidism. The CDR3 runs from the conserved cysteine through the conserved F or W. A D gene is named only where the DNA matches it firmly. Clone size is given for some rows only: seen once, a few or many times, or a class if the clone is expanded.

>many|TRBD2|TRBJ2-2|TRBV20-1
TGCAGTGCTAGAGTCCTAGCGGGAGACACCGGGGAGCTGTTTTTT
CSARVLAGDTGELFF
>-|TRBD2|TRBJ2-7|TRBV7-9
TGTGCCAGCAGCCAAAGCGGGGTAAAGACCTACGAGCAGTACTTC
CASSQSGVKTYEQYF
>many|TRBD1|TRBJ2-7|TRBV5-5
TGTGCCAGCAGCTTGGTCGGCGACAGGGATTCCGACGAGCAGTACTTC
CASSLVGDRDSDEQYF
>many|TRBD2|TRBJ2-2|TRBV20-1
TGCAGTGCTAGAGGTTGGGAGACTAGCGGGAGAGTAGGGGAGCTGTTTTTT
CSARGWETSGRVGELFF
>-|TRBD1|TRBJ1-2|TRBV11-1
TGTGCCAGCAGCTCGGTACGGGACAGGACCTACTATGGCTACACCTTC
CASSSVRDRTYYGYTF
>-|-|TRBJ1-5|TRBV10-3
TGTGCCATCAGTGACAGCATCTTGGGCAATCAGCCCCAGCATTTT
CAISDSILGNQPQHF
>many|-|TRBJ2-7|TRBV7-9
TGTGCCAGCAGCTCTTGGGGATTAAACGAGCAGTACTTC
CASSSWGLNEQYF
>many|-|TRBJ1-1|TRBV27
TGTGCCAGCAGTTCCGTTGGAGGGGAGAGTGAAGCTTTCTTT
CASSSVGGESEAFF
>many|-|TRBJ1-2|TRBV20-1
TGCAGTGCTAGAGTAGACAGCCAAACTAACTATGGCTACACCTTC
CSARVDSQTNYGYTF
>-|TRBD2|TRBJ2-7|TRBV11-2
TGTGCCAGCAGCTTAGATCTGGCGGGGGGTACCTACGAGCAGTACTTC
CASSLDLAGGTYEQYF
>-|TRBD1|TRBJ2-6|TRBV28
TGTGCCAGCAGTCCGGGACAGGTGATCACTGGGGCCAACGTCCTGACTTTC
CASSPGQVITGANVLTF
>few|TRBD1|TRBJ2-7|TRBV28
TGTGCCAGCAGCCAGAGGGGGCTGGGGGACGAGCAGTACTTC
CASSQRGLGDEQYF
>many|TRBD2|TRBJ2-5|TRBV2
TGTGCCTGCAGTTATGGACTAGCTAAAGAGACCCAGTACTTC
CACSYGLAKETQYF
>-|-|TRBJ2-5|TRBV6-1
TGTGCCAGCAGTGAACGAGGAGGGCCCGGGGAGACCCAGTACTTC
CASSERGGPGETQYF
>many|-|TRBJ2-2|TRBV25-1
TGTGCCAGCAGGTATACGGCCGGGGAGCTGTTTTTT
CASRYTAGELFF
>many|-|TRBJ2-7|TRBV29-1
TGCAGCGTTGAAGCCCCCCGGGGCGCCGACTACGAGCAGTACTTC
CSVEAPRGADYEQYF
>-|-|TRBJ1-1|TRBV6-2/TRBV6-3
TGTGCCAGCAGTTACATGGGAGATGAAGCTTTCTTT
CASSYMGDEAFF
>many|TRBD1|TRBJ1-2|TRBV6-1
TGTGCCAGCAGTGACCTAGGGACAGCTTTCGGTGGCTACACCTTC
CASSDLGTAFGGYTF
>many|-|TRBJ1-6|TRBV5-1
TGCGCCAGCAGCCTAGACAGCTATAATTCACCCCTCCACTTT
CASSLDSYNSPLHF
>-|TRBD1|TRBJ1-2|TRBV19
TGTGCCAGTAGTCTGAGGGACAGACCTAACTATGGCTACACCTTC
CASSLRDRPNYGYTF
>-|-|TRBJ1-5|TRBV12-3/TRBV12-4
TGTGTCAGCAGTCCGGGACACCTCAATCAGCCCCAGCATTTT
CVSSPGHLNQPQHF
>many|-|TRBJ1-5|TRBV27
TGTGCCAGCAGGACTGCTTCTCACAGGGTGGGGCCCCAGCATTTT
CASRTASHRVGPQHF
>many|-|TRBJ2-2|TRBV6-4
TGTGCCAGCAGTGACTCAGGGACTTCGAACACCGGGGAGCTGTTTTTT
CASSDSGTSNTGELFF
>many|TRBD1|TRBJ2-7|TRBV28
TGTGCCAGCAGGGACTCCGGGACAGGGGGCATCGAGCAGTACTTC
CASRDSGTGGIEQYF
>many|-|TRBJ1-6|TRBV28
TGTGCCAGCAGTAGGGACCCGAGCTCCTATAATTCACCCCTCCACTTT
CASSRDPSSYNSPLHF